These 12 T cell receptor beta chains were sequenced from one sample in a study of vaccination and CD4 T cells after COVID-19. Scientists ran DNA taken from cultured CD4+ T cells through the Oncomine TCR Beta short-read assay for sequencing. TCRdb called the PCR reads again in MiXCR, with one record for every CDR3 protein. The data hold approximately 20,000 distinct CDR3 sequences, with about 46% observed a single time. Time point given: late sampling 161 to 241 days after vaccination in a few convalescent patients. Documented treatment: roughly nine-day PBMC culture with coronavirus spike peptide pools or control peptides (ViraFEST assay). These receptors' targets are unknown. Sequencing was performed on CD4+ T cells from blood, cultured in vitro, taken about 7 months after SARS-CoV-2 vaccination. Receptors originate from a human donor who had recovered from COVID-19.

This chain connects TRBV20-1 to TRBJ2-7, with D maybe TRBD2 (6 bases). The V end was cut by 6 bases, the J end by 9 bases, with 21 bases between. The germline gives CDR1 DFQATT, CDR2 SNEGSKA (reference sequence). The CDR3 consists of 13 residues. The CDR3 region is CSAINRLGDAQYF. In DNA form, the CDR3 reads TGCAGTGCAATCAACCGACTAGGGGACGCGCAGTACTTC.

The DNA for the CDR3 is TGTGCCAGCACCCCCCGAGACCTCAGCGGGGGCTACACCTTC. Its translation: CASTPRDLSGGYTF. This sequence joins TRBV6-1 and TRBJ1-2; D is uncertain. V was clipped by 7 bases and J by 8 bases, with 20 bases between them. CDR3 length equals 14 residues. Looked up from germline, CDR1 is MNHNS and CDR2 is SASEGT.

This clonotype was seen more than once but under ten times. The rearrangement uses TRBV20-1 and TRBJ2-3; TRBD1 agrees at 8 bases. The CDR3 spans 13 residues. Germline CDR1 is DFQATT and CDR2 is SNEGSKA (reference sequence). Unmatched junction bases numbered 4, after V lost 3 bases and J lost 5 bases. The CDR3 DNA reads TGCAGTGCTAGGACAGGGGCACAAGATACGCAGTATTTT. Amino acids: CSARTGAQDTQYF.

The chain is built from TRBV7-9 and TRBJ2-5; D is perhaps TRBD1 or TRBD2 (6 bases each). The V and J ends lost 4 bases and 3 bases respectively, with 12 bases between them. CDR1 and CDR2 (germline): SEHNR, FQNEAQ (reference sequence). This CDR3 region has 14 residues. The CDR3 bases are TGTGCCAGCAGCTCAACAAGGGGGGAAGAGACCCAGTACTTC. The encoded protein is CASSSTRGEETQYF.

The genes are TRBV10-3 and TRBJ1-1; D not resolved. V was cut by 3 bases and J by 1 base, with 6 bases left in between. The CDR3 is made up of 13 amino acids. Germline V gene sequence: CDR1 ENHRY, CDR2 SYGVKD. The chain's CDR3 is CAISDGENTEAFF. CDR3 sequence (DNA): TGTGCCATCAGTGACGGGGAGAACACTGAAGCTTTCTTT.

This clonotype has a single count. This rearrangement joins TRBV19 to TRBJ1-1; 7 bases align to TRBD1. Germline V gives CDR1 LNHDA, CDR2 SQIVND (reference sequence). Trimming at V came to 2 bases and at J to 7 bases, leaving 1 base not matched to a gene. The CDR3 covers 12 residues. The CDR3 bases are TGTGCCAGTAGTATATGGGACAGTGAAGCTTTCTTT. Amino acid sequence: CASSIWDSEAFF.

The CDR3 DNA sequence: TGTGCCAGCAGGTTAGCGGGAGCGTCCCTCTACGAGCAGTACTTC. The encoded protein is CASRLAGASLYEQYF. The V gene is TRBV6-1, the J gene TRBJ2-7; 9 nucleotides align to TRBD2. The V gene end was trimmed by 6 bases and the J gene end by 3 bases; junction bases not matched to a gene: 9. There are 15 residues in the CDR3. Per germline, CDR1 MNHNS and CDR2 SASEGT.

In this sample, this clonotype turned up a few times. The chain links TRBV7-9 to TRBJ2-7, with a possible D match to TRBD1 (6 bases). Trimming left V 2 bases short and J 1 base short, with 9 bases between. This CDR3 has 14 residues. Germline V gene sequence: CDR1 SEHNR, CDR2 FQNEAQ (reference sequence). CDR3 DNA: TGTGCCAGCAGCTTATCAGACAGGTCCTACGAGCAGTACTTC. Protein product: CASSLSDRSYEQYF.

The gene calls are TRBV20-1 and TRBJ1-2; D might be TRBD1 (6 bases). CDR1 is DFQATT, CDR2 SNEGSKA, per germline (reference sequence). The CDR3 length is 13 residues. Trimming pared 6 bases from V and 6 bases from J, leaving 17 bases between. CDR3 in amino acids: CSALIGGPHGYTF. CDR3 DNA sequence: TGCAGTGCCCTCATCGGGGGGCCGCATGGCTACACCTTC.

This chain joins TRBV6-2 or TRBV6-3 and TRBJ1-1; D remains ambiguous. V was clipped by 2 bases and J by 3 bases, with 4 bases between them. Germline CDR1 MNHEY, CDR2 SVGEGT. The CDR3 runs to 12 residues. DNA for the CDR3: TGTGCCAGCAGTTACAGGGACACTGAAGCTTTCTTT. This codes for CASSYRDTEAFF.

Only a few counts were recorded for this clonotype. The CDR3 DNA reads as TGCAGTGCTACTCCCAGCGGGGGCTACGAGCAGTACTTC. This translates into CSATPSGGYEQYF. The chain links TRBV20-1 to TRBJ2-7; 8 nucleotides align to TRBD2. CDR3 length equals 13 residues. The junction had 5 bases not matched to a gene; V was cut back by 4 bases and J by 3 bases. CDR1 DFQATT and CDR2 SNEGSKA come from the germline V gene (reference sequence).

This clonotype was seen only a few times. The chain has TRBV6-5 and TRBJ2-5; unclear D gene. This CDR3 contains 14 residues. Germline V gene lookup returns CDR1 MNHEY and CDR2 SVGAGI. V shed 2 bases and J shed 4 bases, with 11 bases lying between them. CDR3 in amino acids: CASSYGRGGETQYF. DNA for the CDR3: TGTGCCAGCAGTTACGGTCGTGGCGGAGAGACCCAGTACTTC.